This is a list of T cell receptor beta chains from one sample in a study of T cell changes during pregnancy in multiple sclerosis. Generated by immunoSEQ multiplex PCR, the TCRdb table keeps only in-frame clones and is missing some. The data contain more than 55,000 clones, roughly 94% of them singletons. This material consisted of CD8+ T cells from peripheral blood mononuclear cells, taken after pregnancy. The receptor set was obtained from a female donor with multiple sclerosis, enrolled in a pregnancy study. Both conserved end residues are part of each CDR3. The order of the fields is CDR3 protein, CDR3 DNA, J gene, V gene, D gene, clone size. D genes are given only for firm matches. A clone size is listed for some rows: how often the clone was seen (once, few, many), or a class if it is expanded.

CDR3aa: CAWTLELVETQYF
CDR3nt: TGTGCCTGGACGCTGGAGTTGGTAGAGACCCAGTACTTC
j_gene: TRBJ2-5
v_gene: TRBV30
d_gene: .
abundance: .

CDR3aa: CASSLVITDTQYF
CDR3nt: TGTGCCAGCAGCTTAGTAATAACAGATACGCAGTATTTT
j_gene: TRBJ2-3
v_gene: TRBV7-9
d_gene: .
abundance: .

CDR3aa: CATFSGRSSYEQYF
CDR3nt: TGTGCCACTTTTAGCGGGAGGTCTTCCTACGAGCAGTACTTC
j_gene: TRBJ2-7
v_gene: TRBV6-6
d_gene: TRBD2
abundance: .

CDR3aa: CASSVAQGLGYYNEQFF
CDR3nt: TGTGCCAGCAGCGTAGCTCAGGGACTAGGTTACTACAATGAGCAGTTCTTC
j_gene: TRBJ2-1
v_gene: TRBV9
d_gene: TRBD2
abundance: .

CDR3aa: CASRGPGTGELFF
CDR3nt: TGTGCCAGCAGGGGGCCGGGCACCGGGGAGCTGTTTTTT
j_gene: TRBJ2-2
v_gene: TRBV7-7
d_gene: .
abundance: .

CDR3aa: CASTRPLSGSSSYEQYF
CDR3nt: TGTGCCAGCACCCGACCGCTTAGCGGCTCAAGCTCCTACGAGCAGTACTTC
j_gene: TRBJ2-7
v_gene: TRBV28
d_gene: .
abundance: .

CDR3aa: CASSWGTGSNEQYF
CDR3nt: TGTGCCAGCAGCTGGGGGACAGGGTCTAACGAGCAGTACTTC
j_gene: TRBJ2-7
v_gene: TRBV5-6
d_gene: TRBD1
abundance: .

CDR3aa: CASSPTGSYEQYF
CDR3nt: TGTGCCAGCAGTCCGACAGGGAGCTACGAGCAGTACTTC
j_gene: TRBJ2-7
v_gene: TRBV6-5
d_gene: TRBD1
abundance: .

CDR3aa: CASSLSLAGGNEQFF
CDR3nt: TGTGCCAGCAGTTTATCGCTAGCGGGAGGGAATGAGCAGTTCTTC
j_gene: TRBJ2-1
v_gene: TRBV28
d_gene: TRBD2
abundance: .

CDR3aa: CASSLDGSDIQYF
CDR3nt: TGTGCCAGCAGCTTAGACGGGTCGGACATTCAGTACTTC
j_gene: TRBJ2-4
v_gene: TRBV7-9
d_gene: .
abundance: .

CDR3aa: CASSVLAGNEQFF
CDR3nt: TGTGCCAGCAGTGTGCTAGCGGGAAATGAGCAGTTCTTC
j_gene: TRBJ2-1
v_gene: TRBV11-2
d_gene: TRBD2
abundance: .

CDR3aa: CASIRQGWGNTIYF
CDR3nt: TGTGCCAGTATCCGACAGGGGTGGGGAAACACCATATATTTT
j_gene: TRBJ1-3
v_gene: TRBV19
d_gene: TRBD1
abundance: .

CDR3aa: CASSIDPGGGSIGELFF
CDR3nt: TGTGCCAGTAGTATAGACCCCGGGGGCGGGAGCATCGGGGAGCTGTTTTTT
j_gene: TRBJ2-2
v_gene: TRBV19
d_gene: .
abundance: .

CDR3aa: CASSIQVQGHSNQPQHF
CDR3nt: TGTGCCAGTAGTATTCAGGTGCAGGGCCATAGCAATCAGCCCCAGCATTTT
j_gene: TRBJ1-5
v_gene: TRBV19
d_gene: .
abundance: .

CDR3aa: CASSFSFGEYNEQFF
CDR3nt: TGTGCCAGCAGCTTCAGTTTCGGAGAGTACAATGAGCAGTTCTTC
j_gene: TRBJ2-1
v_gene: TRBV7-9
d_gene: .
abundance: .

CDR3aa: CASSDGRGSMVWQETQYF
CDR3nt: TGTGCCAGCAGTGACGGTCGGGGTTCTATGGTATGGCAAGAGACCCAGTACTTC
j_gene: TRBJ2-5
v_gene: TRBV6-4
d_gene: .
abundance: .

CDR3aa: CASSLSPWRNMNTEAFF
CDR3nt: TGTGCCAGCAGCTTAAGTCCTTGGCGGAACATGAACACTGAAGCTTTCTTT
j_gene: TRBJ1-1
v_gene: TRBV7-9
d_gene: .
abundance: .

CDR3aa: CASSGSGTSDLSYNEQFF
CDR3nt: TGTGCCAGCAGCGGATCCGGGACTAGCGACCTCTCCTACAATGAGCAGTTCTTC
j_gene: TRBJ2-1
v_gene: TRBV9
d_gene: TRBD2
abundance: once

CDR3aa: CASSEKSAGAWNEQFF
CDR3nt: TGTGCCAGCAGCGAAAAGTCTGCGGGAGCCTGGAATGAGCAGTTCTTC
j_gene: TRBJ2-1
v_gene: TRBV7-2
d_gene: TRBD2
abundance: once

CDR3aa: CASSMGLGAYEQYF
CDR3nt: TGTGCCAGTAGTATGGGTTTGGGAGCCTACGAGCAGTACTTC
j_gene: TRBJ2-7
v_gene: TRBV19
d_gene: .
abundance: .

CDR3aa: CASSLTGAYEQYF
CDR3nt: TGTGCCAGCAGCTTGACAGGGGCATACGAGCAGTACTTC
j_gene: TRBJ2-7
v_gene: TRBV7-9
d_gene: TRBD1
abundance: .

CDR3aa: CASSLGRKTDTQYF
CDR3nt: TGTGCCAGCAGCTTGGGCCGAAAAACGGATACGCAGTATTTT
j_gene: TRBJ2-3
v_gene: TRBV13
d_gene: .
abundance: .

CDR3aa: CAISLGTSGTYNEQFF
CDR3nt: TGTGCCATCAGTCTTGGGACTAGCGGCACGTACAATGAGCAGTTCTTC
j_gene: TRBJ2-1
v_gene: TRBV10-3
d_gene: TRBD2
abundance: .

CDR3aa: CASSLLAANEQFF
CDR3nt: TGTGCCAGCAGTTTACTAGCGGCTAATGAGCAGTTCTTC
j_gene: TRBJ2-1
v_gene: TRBV6-5
d_gene: TRBD2
abundance: .

CDR3aa: CASSLTGNQPQHF
CDR3nt: TGTGCCAGCAGCTTGACAGGGAATCAGCCCCAGCATTTT
j_gene: TRBJ1-5
v_gene: TRBV5-5
d_gene: .
abundance: .